This TCR beta chain stems from a study of CD8+CD57+ T cells in acquired aplastic anemia. Genomic DNA served as template for TCR beta VDJ and CDR3 profiling. In TCRdb, the reads were re-called with MiXCR into one record per CDR3 protein. Of around 170,000 distinct CDR3 sequences listed, just under 65% are singletons. The CDR3 spans 16 residues. The germline V gene encodes CDR1 SGHTA and CDR2 FQGNSA. Trimming removed 5 bases from V and 8 bases from J, with 21 bases in between. The sequence derives from a human donor in good health. The sequencing input was sorted CD4+, CD8+, or CD8+CD57+ T cells (not recorded which) from PBMCs. V gene TRBV7-2 combines with J gene TRBJ1-4; D perhaps matches TRBD1 (6 bases). This CDR3 is CASSLLGRTVGEKLFF. The CDR3 nucleotides are TGTGCCAGCAGCCTATTGGGTCGGACAGTCGGCGAAAAACTGTTTTTT.